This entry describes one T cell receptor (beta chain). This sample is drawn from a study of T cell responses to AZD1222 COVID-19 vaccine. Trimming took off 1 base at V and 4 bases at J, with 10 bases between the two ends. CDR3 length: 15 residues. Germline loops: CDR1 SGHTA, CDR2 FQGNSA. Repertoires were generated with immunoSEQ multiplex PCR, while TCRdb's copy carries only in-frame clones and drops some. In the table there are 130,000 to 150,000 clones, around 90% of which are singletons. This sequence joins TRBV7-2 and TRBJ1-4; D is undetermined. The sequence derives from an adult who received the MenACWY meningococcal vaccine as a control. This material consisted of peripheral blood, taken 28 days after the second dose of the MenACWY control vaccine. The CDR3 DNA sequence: TGTGCCAGCAGCTTAGATGGGCAACGTAATGAAAAACTGTTTTTT. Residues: CASSLDGQRNEKLFF.